These 2 T cell receptor beta chains were all obtained from the same sample, sequenced in a study of CD8 T cells in Susac syndrome. Reverse transcription of roughly 0.45 to 1 ug RNA was carried out with random hexamers. TCRdb called the immunoSEQ multiplex PCR reads again in MiXCR, with one record for every CDR3 protein. Among 150,000 to 200,000 distinct CDR3 sequences listed, about 94% were seen once. Source material: CD4+ T cells from PBMCs. These receptors originate from a human donor in good health.

The genes are TRBV14 and TRBJ2-3; the D gene is possibly TRBD1 (6 bases). This CDR3 spans 16 amino acids. CDR1 and CDR2 from the germline V gene are SGHDN and FVKESK. V lost 4 bases to trimming and J lost 2 bases, with 16 bases between them. This chain's CDR3 is CASSRRSTGFTDTQYF. CDR3 nucleotides: TGTGCCAGCAGCCGCCGCTCGACAGGCTTCACAGATACGCAGTATTTT.

This sequence joins TRBV18 and TRBJ1-1; possible D gene TRBD1, 6 bases. Trimming took 5 bases from V and 5 from J, leaving 15 bases between them. The CDR3 is made up of 14 amino acids. CDR1 is KGHSH and CDR2 is LQKENI in the germline V gene. In DNA, the CDR3 is TGTGCCAGCTCATCCTCAGGGGAGGGGACTGAAGCTTTCTTT. This translates into CASSSSGEGTEAFF.